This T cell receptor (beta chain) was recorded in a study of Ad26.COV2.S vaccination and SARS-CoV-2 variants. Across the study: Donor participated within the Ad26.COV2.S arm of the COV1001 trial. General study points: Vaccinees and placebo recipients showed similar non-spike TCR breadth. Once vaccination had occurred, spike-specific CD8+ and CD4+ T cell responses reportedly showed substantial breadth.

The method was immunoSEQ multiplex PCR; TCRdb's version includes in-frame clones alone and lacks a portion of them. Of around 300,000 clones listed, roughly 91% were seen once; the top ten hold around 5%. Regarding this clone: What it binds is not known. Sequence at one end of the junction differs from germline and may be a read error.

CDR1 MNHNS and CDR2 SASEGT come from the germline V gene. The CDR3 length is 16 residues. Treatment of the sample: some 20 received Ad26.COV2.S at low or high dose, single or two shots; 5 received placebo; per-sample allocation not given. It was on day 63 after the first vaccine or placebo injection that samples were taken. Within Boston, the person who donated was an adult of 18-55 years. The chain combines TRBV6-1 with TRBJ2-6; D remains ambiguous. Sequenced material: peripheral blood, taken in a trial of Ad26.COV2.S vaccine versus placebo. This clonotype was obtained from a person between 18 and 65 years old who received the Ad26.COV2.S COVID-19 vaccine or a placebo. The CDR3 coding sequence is TGTGCCAGCAGAGAAGAGGTAAACTCTGGGGCCAACGTCCTGACTTTC. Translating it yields CASREEVNSGANVLTF.